Each of the 19 T cell receptor beta chains below was sequenced from the same sample in a study of cytomegalovirus exposure and HLA in healthy donors. 13 Jbeta primers and 60 Vbeta primers were used for the PCR. Assay used: immunoSEQ multiplex PCR; TCRdb lists only in-frame clones, some missing. The sample carries roughly 120,000 clones, 70% to 90% recorded once. The sample taken for sequencing was PBMCs. The receptors here all came from a man aged 35 to 55 in good health and CMV-seronegative.

On this clone: At one end, the junction sequence differs from germline, possibly due to a read error. The chain couples TRBV7-2 to TRBJ2-1; D is unresolved. The CDR3 is 13 amino acids. Germline CDR1 and CDR2: SGHTA and FQGNSA. The CDR3 sequence: CASSLSFSAPGLF. CDR3 nucleotides: TGTGCCAGCAGCTTAAGTTTCTCGGCCCCAGGCCTCTTC.

V usage is TRBV11-2 and J usage is TRBJ2-3, with D unclear. Germline V lookup: CDR1 SGHAT, CDR2 FQNNGV. CDR3 length equals 15 residues. The germline V and J ends were trimmed by 1 base and 0 bases, with 8 bases remaining between them. CDR3 protein: CASSLGSYSTDTQYF. The DNA for the CDR3 is TGTGCCAGCAGCTTAGGTTCCTATAGCACAGATACGCAGTATTTT.

This clone appeared a single time. The chain has TRBV4-3 and TRBJ2-7, with 8 bases lining up with TRBD1. V shed 4 bases and J 4 bases; nucleotides not matched to a gene: 6. The CDR3 runs 14 residues. Germline V gene lookup returns CDR1 LGHNA and CDR2 YSLEER. CDR3 sequence: CASSPRDRPYEQYF. For the CDR3, the DNA is TGCGCCAGCAGCCCCCGGGACAGGCCGTACGAGCAGTACTTC.

The J gene is TRBJ2-7, the V gene TRBV5-1, with 10 bases identical to TRBD2. V trimming: 7 bases; J trimming: 1 base; junction bases outside the gene matches: 5. This CDR3 has 14 amino acids. Germline V gives CDR1 SGHRS, CDR2 YFSETQ. The CDR3 here is CASSLAGTSYEQYF. CDR3 coding DNA: TGCGCCAGCTCACTAGCGGGGACGTCCTACGAGCAGTACTTC.

This clone appeared a single time. The V and J genes are TRBV18 and TRBJ1-2, with 7 positions matching TRBD1. The V segment lost 6 bases and the J segment 4 bases; nucleotides outside the gene matches: 11. Germline V gene lookup returns CDR1 KGHSH and CDR2 LQKENI. CDR3 size: 15 residues. The CDR3 DNA sequence: TGTGCCAGCTCCAGGGGGACCGAACCGGGCTATGGCTACACCTTC. This codes for CASSRGTEPGYGYTF.

The chain couples TRBV4-2 to TRBJ1-4, with D uncertain. The CDR3 totals 15 residues. V was pared by 0 bases and J by 8 bases, with 13 bases between. Germline V gene data show CDR1 as LGHNA and CDR2 as YNFKEQ. The CDR3 DNA is TGTGCCAGCAGCCAAGAATGGTCAGCGGGGGAAAAACTGTTTTTT. The encoded protein is CASSQEWSAGEKLFF.

The CDR3 sequence is CASSPEGGQLNTDGYTF. DNA of the CDR3: TGTGCCAGCTCACCAGAAGGCGGACAGCTAAATACAGATGGCTACACCTTC. The V and J genes are TRBV18 and TRBJ1-2; perhaps TRBD1 as D (6 bases). The CDR3 loop spans 17 amino acids. V was shortened by 2 bases and J by 6 bases, with 22 bases between the two germline ends. The germline gives CDR1 KGHSH, CDR2 LQKENI.

The chain employs TRBV9 and TRBJ2-7; a weak D match, TRBD2 (6 bases). Germline V gene data show CDR1 as SGDLS and CDR2 as YYNGEE. This CDR3 is built from 18 residues. With 2 bases removed from V and 2 bases from J, the gap between germline ends came to 23 bases. This CDR3 is CASSVASEQRGFTYEQYF. CDR3 bases: TGTGCCAGCAGCGTCGCATCGGAGCAACGGGGGTTTACCTACGAGCAGTACTTC.

The chain couples TRBV18 to TRBJ2-7; possible D gene TRBD2, 5 bases. V was shortened by 3 bases and J by 6 bases, with 15 bases between the two germline ends. CDR3 size: 14 residues. CDR1 KGHSH and CDR2 LQKENI come from the germline V gene. CDR3 coding DNA: TGTGCCAGCTCACCTTTCTCCGAGGGTGGCGAGCAGTACTTC. Its protein is CASSPFSEGGEQYF. The full variable domain, completed using reference TRBV18 and TRBJ2-7, is NAGVMQNPRHLVRRRGQEARLRCSPMKGHSHVYWYRQLPEEGLKFMVYLQKENIIDESGMPKERFSAEFPKEGPSILRIQQVVRGDSAAYFCASSPFSEGGEQYFGPGTRLTVT.

This rearrangement joins TRBV19 to TRBJ1-2; 12 bases fit TRBD1. This CDR3 is built from 16 residues. The V gene's germline CDR1 is LNHDA and CDR2 SQIVND (reference sequence). Losses at the gene ends were 5 bases for V and 8 bases for J; bases not matched to a gene: 12. The CDR3 sequence: CASSDRDRGQKRGYTF. In DNA form, the CDR3 reads TGTGCCAGTAGTGACCGGGACAGGGGGCAAAAACGGGGCTACACCTTC.

V gene TRBV2 combines with J gene TRBJ2-3; the match to TRBD2 covers 13 bases. The V gene end was trimmed by 9 bases and the J gene end by 8 bases; junction bases not matched to a gene: 5. The CDR3 has 13 residues. Germline values: CDR1 SNHLY, CDR2 FYNNEI. The CDR3 sequence is CARGTSGEGTQYF. The CDR3 region has the DNA TGTGCCAGAGGGACTAGCGGGGAGGGTACGCAGTATTTT.

This chain joins TRBV28 and TRBJ1-5, with a weak D call TRBD1 (5 bases). The germline V gene has CDR1 MDHEN and CDR2 SYDVKM. With 3 bases removed from V and 1 base from J, the gap between germline ends came to 10 bases. CDR3 length: 15 amino acids. DNA of the CDR3: TGTGCCAGCAGTTTCGGCAGGGTAAGCAATCAGCCCCAGCATTTT. This gives the protein CASSFGRVSNQPQHF.

This chain connects TRBV18 to TRBJ1-1; 11 bases match TRBD1. This CDR3 region has 16 residues. The germline gives CDR1 KGHSH, CDR2 LQKENI. V dropped 2 bases and J dropped 9; count of bases not matched to a gene: 11. CDR3 DNA: TGTGCCAGCTCACCAACTACCGGGACAGGGGGAGAGAAAGCTTTCTTT. Residues: CASSPTTGTGGEKAFF. Based on the CDR3 plus reference TRBV18 and TRBJ1-1, the full variable domain is NAGVMQNPRHLVRRRGQEARLRCSPMKGHSHVYWYRQLPEEGLKFMVYLQKENIIDESGMPKERFSAEFPKEGPSILRIQQVVRGDSAAYFCASSPTTGTGGEKAFFGQGTRLTVV.

This clone has only one observation. This sequence joins TRBV5-5 and TRBJ2-2; 8 bases fit TRBD1. The CDR3 is 15 amino acids. V shed 3 bases, J shed 4 bases, and the junction held 5 bases outside the gene matches. The germline CDR1 and CDR2 sequences are SGHKS and YYEKEE (reference sequence). The CDR3 DNA reads TGTGCCAGCAGCTCTCAGACAGGGGCCACCGGGGAGCTGTTTTTT. Encoded protein: CASSSQTGATGELFF.

V and J are TRBV7-9 and TRBJ1-4; D remains unclear. This CDR3 has 16 residues. The germline V gene encodes CDR1 SEHNR and CDR2 FQNEAQ (reference sequence). V was trimmed by 1 base and J by 8 bases, leaving 17 bases between them. The CDR3 nucleotides read TGTGCCAGCAGCTTAGGGTCGTGGGTAAGAGGAGAAAAACTGTTTTTT. Its translation: CASSLGSWVRGEKLFF.

The chain couples TRBV6-6 to TRBJ1-4; D ambiguous. Germline assignment: CDR1 MNHNY and CDR2 SVGAGI (reference sequence). Between the trimmed V and J ends, which lost 6 bases and 6 bases, there was a span of 17 bases. The CDR3 consists of 15 residues. The CDR3 DNA reads TGTGCCAGCAGCCTGCCCCAGAGGGCGGATGAAAAACTGTTTTTT. Its protein product is CASSLPQRADEKLFF.

The V call is TRBV2, the J call TRBJ2-7; TRBD2 agrees at 7 bases. The trim removed 3 bases at V and 4 bases at J, leaving 9 bases unmatched. Germline V gene sequence: CDR1 SNHLY, CDR2 FYNNEI. The CDR3 spans 15 residues. The CDR3 DNA sequence: TGTGCCAGCAGTGAGGCCGGGACTAACCAATACGAGCAGTACTTC. It codes for CASSEAGTNQYEQYF.

The chain is built from TRBV5-1 and TRBJ1-2, with D hard to call. Trimming left V 2 bases short and J 2 bases short, with 10 bases between. Germline CDR1 SGHRS, CDR2 YFSETQ. This CDR3 is built from 14 residues. Here the CDR3 reads CASSFNGENYGYTF. Written as DNA, the CDR3 is TGCGCCAGCAGCTTCAATGGGGAGAACTATGGCTACACCTTC. Supplemented by reference TRBV5-1 and TRBJ1-2, the full variable domain reads KAGVTQTPRYLIKTRGQQVTLSCSPISGHRSVSWYQQTPGQGLQFLFEYFSETQRNKGNFPGRFSGRQFSNSRSEMNVSTLELGDSALYLCASSFNGENYGYTFGSGTRLTVV.

The chain carries TRBV25-1 and TRBJ2-7, with D possibly matching TRBD2 (5 bases). Germline V lookup: CDR1 MGHDK, CDR2 SYGVNS. There are 15 residues in the CDR3. The ends were cut back, 3 bases at V and 3 bases at J, with 15 bases in the middle. The DNA of the CDR3 is TGTGCCAGCAGTGATAGACGCGGGTGGCACTACGAGCAGTACTTC. This encodes CASSDRRGWHYEQYF.